These 4 T cell receptor beta chains originate from one sample sequenced in a study of CD8 T cells in ankylosing spondylitis. One entry per CDR3 protein, called by TCRdb with MiXCR from the 5' RACE reads. The sample has 250,000 or so distinct CDR3 sequences; about 10% are singletons. The sequenced material came from blood, either unsorted or a sorted T cell fraction (not recorded which). Every receptor here comes from a male donor with ankylosing spondylitis or in good health (not recorded which).

The sample holds a few counts of this clonotype. V gene TRBV20-1 combines with J gene TRBJ2-1; 9 bases match TRBD1. Germline V lookup: CDR1 DFQATT, CDR2 SNEGSKA (reference sequence). This CDR3 region has 15 residues. J lost 6 bases, V lost 0 bases, and 6 bases had no gene match. CDR3 DNA sequence: TGCAGTGCTAGAGAGGGACAGGGCACTTTCAATGAGCAGTTCTTC. Its translation: CSAREGQGTFNEQFF.

Remarks on this clonotype: This may be a read error: a much more frequent sequence differs by one nucleotide. The gene calls are TRBV20-1 and TRBJ1-3, with D unresolved. The CDR3 covers 14 residues. The germline CDR1 and CDR2 sequences are DFQATT and SNEGSKA (reference sequence). Trimming shortened V by 5 bases and J by 4 bases, and 15 bases separated the two germline ends. CDR3 in amino acids: CSAVVGTHGNTIYF. In DNA, the CDR3 is TGCAGTGCTGTCGTGGGAACGCACGGAAACACCATATATTTT.

The V gene is TRBV4-2, the J gene TRBJ2-7; 7 bases align to TRBD2. The CDR3 has 12 amino acids. CDR1 is LGHNA, CDR2 YNFKEQ, per germline. The V and J ends lost 2 bases and 12 bases, in that order; junction bases with no gene match: 7. The CDR3 reads CASSQTREKGYF. The CDR3 DNA reads TGTGCCAGCAGCCAAACGCGGGAGAAGGGGTACTTC.

The table lists this clonotype with a few counts. DNA for the CDR3: TGTGCCAGCAGTTACGCTGGGGTCACAGATACGCAGTATTTT. This codes for CASSYAGVTDTQYF. The chain uses TRBV6-5 and TRBJ2-3; unclear D gene. The germline V and J ends were trimmed by 2 bases and 2 bases, with 8 bases remaining between them. Germline V gene data show CDR1 as MNHEY and CDR2 as SVGAGI. This CDR3 has 14 residues.